The 6 T cell receptor beta chains reported below all come from one sample, sequenced in a study of blood T cells in healthy people across ages. Primers used in a second PCR of roughly 7 to 11 cycles were a sample-barcoded 5' primer and a J-beta primer mix. TCRdb itself ran the 5' RACE reads through MiXCR, one entry per CDR3 protein. The repertoire holds some 1.4 million distinct CDR3 sequences, with roughly 40% as singletons. The specimen sequenced was blood. Receptor source: a woman in her late teens or twenties in good health.

The chain carries TRBV24-1 and TRBJ1-5; unclear D gene. This CDR3 region has 10 residues. V gave up 12 bases and J gave up 9 bases, with 11 bases separating them. Germline CDR1 KGHDR, CDR2 SFDVKD. CDR3 loop: CAPLWTPQHF. Here the CDR3 DNA reads TGTGCCCCCCTTTGGACGCCCCAGCATTTT.

V gene TRBV20-1 combines with J gene TRBJ1-5; 8 bases agree with TRBD1. The germline V gene has CDR1 DFQATT and CDR2 SNEGSKA (reference sequence). V lost 8 bases and J lost 3; bases outside the gene matches: 6. This CDR3 contains 13 residues. CDR3 loop: CSHPGQVNQPQHF. The CDR3 bases are TGCAGTCACCCGGGACAGGTCAATCAGCCCCAGCATTTT.

This chain joins TRBV30 and TRBJ1-2; D gene uncertain. Trimming removed 4 bases from V and 2 bases from J, with 11 bases in between. Germline V gene lookup returns CDR1 GTSNPN and CDR2 SVGIG (reference sequence). CDR3 length: 13 residues. The CDR3 nucleotides are TGTGCCTGGAAGAGCGAATGGAACTATGGCTACACCTTC. Protein: CAWKSEWNYGYTF.

The rearrangement links TRBV20-1 to TRBJ2-5; 13 bases are a match to TRBD2. This CDR3 has 17 residues. Losses at the gene ends were 5 bases for V and 5 bases for J; bases not matched to a gene: 14. CDR1 DFQATT and CDR2 SNEGSKA come from the germline V gene (reference sequence). The CDR3 DNA reads as TGCAGTGCTGGGAGACTAGCGGGGGGCGACCTAGGCGAGACCCAGTACTTC. Translated, it gives CSAGRLAGGDLGETQYF.

This rearrangement joins TRBV5-1 to TRBJ2-5, with TRBD1 matching 11 bases. There are 15 residues in the CDR3. Germline CDR1 reads SGHRS; CDR2 reads YFSETQ. V was clipped by 1 base and J by 11 bases; unmatched bases: 10. This CDR3 reads CASSLTGQGAGVQYF. For the CDR3, the DNA is TGCGCCAGCAGCTTGACCGGACAGGGGGCTGGAGTGCAGTACTTC. The complete variable domain, with remaining parts taken from reference TRBV5-1 and TRBJ2-5, reads KAGVTQTPRYLIKTRGQQVTLSCSPISGHRSVSWYQQTPGQGLQFLFEYFSETQRNKGNFPGRFSGRQFSNSRSEMNVSTLELGDSALYLCASSLTGQGAGVQYFGPGTRLLVL.

The rearrangement joins TRBV6-2 or TRBV6-3 to TRBJ1-1, with TRBD1 as a possible D gene (6 bases). CDR3 length equals 14 residues. Germline CDR1 is MNHEY and CDR2 is SVGEGT. Trimming shortened V by 7 bases and J by 4 bases, and 16 bases separated the two germline ends. The CDR3 loop is CASNVDRTGTEAFF. DNA for the CDR3: TGTGCCAGCAACGTTGACAGGACGGGCACTGAAGCTTTCTTT.